At least ten counts were recorded for the clone carrying this TCR beta chain. Its antigen is not identified. This entry comes from a study of T cell clones after liver transplantation. Study as a whole: Tolerant meant at least one year fully off immunosuppression without liver enzymes above twice normal. Whole-study findings and limits: The donor-reactive repertoire was only partly measurable in a couple of subjects, lacking donor cells.

The repertoire was sequenced with immunoSEQ multiplex PCR; TCRdb's copy has only in-frame clones and lacks some. The sample carries tens of thousands of clones, roughly 71% recorded once. This sequence originates from a human patient who received a liver transplant. Some T cells could come from the graft donor. The specimen comprised CD4+ T cells from blood, sampled at the 22-month timepoint.

The CDR3 protein is CAWAEQGRGNQPQHF. As DNA, the CDR3 is TGTGCCTGGGCGGAACAGGGAAGGGGCAATCAGCCCCAGCATTTT. The rearrangement joins TRBV30 to TRBJ1-5; D possibly corresponds to TRBD1 (6 bases). Looked up from germline, CDR1 is GTSNPN and CDR2 is SVGIG (reference sequence). The CDR3 extends over 15 amino acids. V was shortened by 5 bases and J by 2 bases, with 16 bases between the two germline ends.